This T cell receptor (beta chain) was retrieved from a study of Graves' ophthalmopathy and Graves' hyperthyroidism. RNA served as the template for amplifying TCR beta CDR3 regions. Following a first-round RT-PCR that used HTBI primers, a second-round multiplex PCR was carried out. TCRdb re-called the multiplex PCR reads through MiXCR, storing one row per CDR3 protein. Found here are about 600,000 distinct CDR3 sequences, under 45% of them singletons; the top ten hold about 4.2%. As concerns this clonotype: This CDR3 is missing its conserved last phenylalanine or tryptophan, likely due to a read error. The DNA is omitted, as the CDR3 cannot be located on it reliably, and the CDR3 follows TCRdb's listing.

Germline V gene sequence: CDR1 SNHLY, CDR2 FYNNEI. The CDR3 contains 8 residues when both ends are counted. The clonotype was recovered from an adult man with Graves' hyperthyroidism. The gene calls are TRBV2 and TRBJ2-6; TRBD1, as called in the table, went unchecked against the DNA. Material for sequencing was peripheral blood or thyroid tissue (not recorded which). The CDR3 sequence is CAGVDGGR.